This T cell receptor beta chain was found in a study of T cells in Graves' hyperthyroidism and ophthalmopathy. This clonotype was seen only a few times. Its antigen is as yet unknown. Study findings and constraints: Most clonotypes that expanded in the thyroid above 0.001 also showed up in blood. With a median lead of approximately six months before onset, the model predicted ophthalmopathy.

RNA transcripts served as the template for amplifying TCR beta CDR3 regions. The TCR CDR3 first-round RT-PCR relied on the HTBI primer set. Via MiXCR, TCRdb re-called the multiplex PCR reads, giving one row per CDR3 protein. The table shows roughly 300,000 distinct CDR3 sequences, with roughly 21% occurring only once. The V segment lost 5 bases and the J segment 10 bases; nucleotides outside the gene matches: 5. This CDR3 has 13 residues. Germline V gene data show CDR1 as LNHDA and CDR2 as SQIVND (reference sequence). This TCR was recovered from a woman aged 45-60 years with Graves' hyperthyroidism. The source material was blood. The chain combines TRBV19 with TRBJ1-2; 12 positions agree with TRBD1. The CDR3 nucleotides read TGTGCCAGTAGTTTCCGGGACAGGGGGCTCTACACCTTC. It is translated as CASSFRDRGLYTF.